A single T cell receptor beta chain is shown here with its context. Antigen unknown. This sample is part of a study of Ad26.COV2.S vaccination and SARS-CoV-2 variants. Whole-study results and caveats: The TCR-based breadth and depth measures might underestimate overall T cell responses. The study found higher spike-specific TCR breadth in vaccine than placebo recipients. Substantial post-vaccination breadth of spike-specific CD8+ and CD4+ T cell responses was reported.

Produced via immunoSEQ multiplex PCR; TCRdb's table is partial and in-frame only. Of about 350,000 clones listed, around 92% were seen once; the top ten hold 3% to 4%. The CDR3 length is 15 residues. V lost 1 base and J lost 1, with 10 bases in between. Germline V gene lookup returns CDR1 SGHDN and CDR2 FVKESK. The sample was peripheral blood, taken after recovery from COVID-19. The gene calls are TRBV14 and TRBJ1-1, with D unresolved. This clonotype was obtained from a human donor who had recovered from COVID-19. The chain's CDR3 is CASSQGMSGNTEAFF. DNA for the CDR3: TGTGCCAGCAGCCAAGGTATGTCAGGGAACACTGAAGCTTTCTTT.